The sequence of this T cell receptor beta chain was determined in a study of blood T cell repertoires in COVID-19. The study assigned cohorts using participant-reported clinical history. For recovered donors of Cohort 3, there were two negative PCRs, clearance, or symptom resolution. Produced via immunoSEQ multiplex PCR; TCRdb's table is partial and in-frame only. The sample includes 200,000 to 250,000 clones, about four fifths of them seen just once. The table lists this clone with a few counts. V lost 6 bases, J lost 0 bases, and 14 bases lay in between. The germline gives CDR1 SEHNR, CDR2 FQNEAQ (reference sequence). There are 15 residues in the CDR3.

Input material: PBMCs or T cells enriched from blood (not recorded which). The sequence was obtained from a woman in her forties who had recovered from COVID-19. This chain links TRBV7-9 with TRBJ1-1; the D gene is possibly TRBD1 (6 bases). The CDR3 region has the DNA TGTGCCAGCAGACCGAACAGGGCAGTGAACACTGAAGCTTTCTTT. Translation: CASRPNRAVNTEAFF.